These 16 T cell receptor beta chains originate from one sample sequenced in a study of T cell responses to AZD1222 COVID-19 vaccine. The method was immunoSEQ multiplex PCR; TCRdb's version includes in-frame clones alone and lacks a portion of them. Among about 160,000 clones listed, 88% were seen once. Sequenced here: peripheral blood, sampled 28 days after the second AZD1222 dose. These TCRs come from an adult who received the AZD1222 COVID-19 vaccine.

V gene TRBV28 combines with J gene TRBJ2-1, with D tentatively TRBD2 (5 bases). Looked up from germline, CDR1 is MDHEN and CDR2 is SYDVKM. CDR3 length equals 13 residues. V was pared by 10 bases and J by 0 bases, with 10 bases between. The DNA for the CDR3 is TGTGCCACTGAGCGGAGCTCCTACAATGAGCAGTTCTTC. The encoded protein is CATERSSYNEQFF.

This chain connects TRBV9 to TRBJ1-2; D gene ambiguous. The CDR3 contains 12 residues. V shed 4 bases and J shed 4 bases, with 8 bases lying between them. Germline values: CDR1 SGDLS, CDR2 YYNGEE. CDR3 sequence: CASSTDSYGYTF. The CDR3 DNA sequence: TGTGCCAGCAGCACAGACTCCTATGGCTACACCTTC.

The CDR3 coding sequence is TGCGCCAGCAGCTTGGCGGGGGACACTGAGCAGTTCTTC. Translated: CASSLAGDTEQFF. This chain uses TRBV5-1 with TRBJ2-1, with D perhaps TRBD1 or TRBD2 (6 bases each). Deletions cut 0 bases from V and 9 bases from J, with 10 bases between. The length of the CDR3 is 13 residues. Germline V gene lookup returns CDR1 SGHRS and CDR2 YFSETQ.

This chain connects TRBV4-1 to TRBJ1-2; D unclear. CDR3 size: 15 residues. Trimming took 1 base from V and 2 from J, leaving 11 bases between them. Germline V gene sequence: CDR1 MGHRA, CDR2 YSYEKL. The CDR3 DNA sequence: TGCGCCAGCAGCCAAGTTGAGGGAACCAACTATGGCTACACCTTC. Residues: CASSQVEGTNYGYTF.

The rearrangement uses TRBV25-1 and TRBJ1-6, with 7 bases aligning to TRBD1. CDR3 size: 15 residues. V gave up 6 bases and J gave up 7 bases; unmatched junction bases: 9. CDR1 and CDR2 (germline): MGHDK, SYGVNS. The CDR3 bases are TGTGCCAGCAGACTCACACAGGGGTGGAATTCACCCCTCCACTTT. The encoded protein is CASRLTQGWNSPLHF. Supplemented by reference TRBV25-1 and TRBJ1-6, the full variable domain reads EADIYQTPRYLVIGTGKKITLECSQTMGHDKMYWYQQDPGMELHLIHYSYGVNSTEKGDLSSESTVSRIRTEHFPLTLESARPSHTSQYLCASRLTQGWNSPLHFGNGTRLTVT.

The gene calls are TRBV11-2 and TRBJ1-4; 7 nucleotides line up with TRBD1. There are 14 residues in the CDR3. The germline gives CDR1 SGHAT, CDR2 FQNNGV. V was clipped by 6 bases and J by 8 bases; unmatched bases: 9. The CDR3 sequence: CASSPQGSGEKLFF. The CDR3 nucleotides read TGTGCCAGCAGTCCACAGGGGTCGGGGGAAAAACTGTTTTTT.

The genes are TRBV5-6 and TRBJ1-1; D uncertain. Trimming cost V 0 bases and J 9 bases, with 6 bases left between them. This CDR3 contains 11 residues. The V gene's germline CDR1 is SGHDT and CDR2 YYEEEE. In DNA form, the CDR3 reads TGTGCCAGCAGCTTGGCACAGCAAGCTTTCTTT. Its protein is CASSLAQQAFF.

The chain recombines TRBV6-2 or TRBV6-3 with TRBJ1-4; no clear D gene. Germline V CDR1 and CDR2: MNHEY, SVGEGT. Trimming removed 2 bases from V and 11 bases from J, with 18 bases in between. The CDR3 is made up of 15 amino acids. Here the CDR3 DNA reads TGTGCCAGCAGTTACCGAGGTGGAGACCTCGGGAAACTGTTTTTT. It codes for CASSYRGGDLGKLFF.

The chain combines TRBV7-2 with TRBJ2-3; a possible D gene is TRBD2 (5 bases). Trimming removed 1 base at V and 4 bases at J, with 6 bases between. This CDR3 has 13 amino acids. The V gene's germline CDR1 is SGHTA and CDR2 FQGNSA. The CDR3, as DNA: TGTGCCAGCAGCTTAGGGGGAGCAGATACGCAGTATTTT. This codes for CASSLGGADTQYF.

This clone has only one observation. The V call is TRBV5-1, the J call TRBJ2-5, with 13 bases fitting TRBD2. V lost 5 bases to trimming and J lost 5 bases; unmatched junction nucleotides: 12. The length of the CDR3 is 17 residues. Germline V gene sequence: CDR1 SGHRS, CDR2 YFSETQ. The DNA of the CDR3 is TGCGCCAGCAGTTCCGTCGGACTAGCGGGGGCCGGGGAGACCCAGTACTTC. This sequence encodes CASSSVGLAGAGETQYF.

The chain employs TRBV6-6 and TRBJ2-7; D is perhaps TRBD1 (5 bases). The CDR3 runs 13 residues. V lost 5 bases and J 0 bases, leaving 8 bases between the germline ends. Germline CDR1 reads MNHNY; CDR2 reads SVGAGI (reference sequence). CDR3 sequence (DNA): TGTGCCAGCAGTGCCAGGGTCTCCTACGAGCAGTACTTC. Translating gives CASSARVSYEQYF.

V and J are TRBV2 and TRBJ2-1; 7 bases map to TRBD2. Germline V CDR1 and CDR2: SNHLY, FYNNEI. J lost 1 base, V lost 2 bases, and 2 bases had no gene match. This CDR3 spans 15 amino acids. CDR3 coding DNA: TGTGCCAGCAGTGAACGGGAGGCATCCTACAATGAGCAGTTCTTC. Amino acids: CASSEREASYNEQFF. Variable domain in full (rest from reference TRBV2 and TRBJ2-1): EPEVTQTPSHQVTQMGQEVILRCVPISNHLYFYWYRQILGQKVEFLVSFYNNEISEKSEIFDDQFSVERPDGSNFTLKIRSTKLEDSAMYFCASSEREASYNEQFFGPGTRLTVL.

The chain links TRBV3-1 (or the pseudogene TRBV3-2) to TRBJ1-2; no clear D gene. Trimming left V 1 base short and J 1 base short, with 7 bases between. The CDR3 sequence is 14 residues long. The germline gives CDR1 LGHDT, CDR2 YNNKEL (reference sequence). This chain's CDR3 is CASSQVPNNYGYTF. DNA for the CDR3: TGTGCCAGCAGCCAAGTGCCAAATAACTATGGCTACACCTTC.

This clone is judged medium-sized. The chain combines TRBV5-4 with TRBJ1-2; D is undetermined. V shed 9 bases and J shed 0 bases, with 9 bases lying between them. Germline V gives CDR1 SGHNT, CDR2 YYREEE (reference sequence). The CDR3 has 12 amino acids. The CDR3 bases are TGTGCCACCACGTCGGCTAACTATGGCTACACCTTC. Protein sequence: CATTSANYGYTF.

The DNA of the CDR3 is TGTGCCAGCAGCTTAGGTTCACACCTCTATGGCTACACCTTC. This codes for CASSLGSHLYGYTF. The genes are TRBV11-2 and TRBJ1-2, with D unresolved. This CDR3 has 14 amino acids. V was pared by 1 base and J by 4 bases, with 10 bases between. Per germline, CDR1 SGHAT and CDR2 FQNNGV.

Remarks on this clone: The same CDR3 is also encoded by other DNA sequences in this sample. V and J are TRBV3-1 (or the pseudogene TRBV3-2) and TRBJ2-7; D unresolved. This CDR3 spans 12 amino acids. CDR1 is LGHDT, CDR2 YNNKEL, per germline (reference sequence). With 4 bases removed from V and 4 bases from J, the gap between germline ends came to 8 bases. CDR3 in DNA: TGTGCCAGCAGCCTTTCGGGTTACGAGCAGTACTTC. Encoded protein: CASSLSGYEQYF.